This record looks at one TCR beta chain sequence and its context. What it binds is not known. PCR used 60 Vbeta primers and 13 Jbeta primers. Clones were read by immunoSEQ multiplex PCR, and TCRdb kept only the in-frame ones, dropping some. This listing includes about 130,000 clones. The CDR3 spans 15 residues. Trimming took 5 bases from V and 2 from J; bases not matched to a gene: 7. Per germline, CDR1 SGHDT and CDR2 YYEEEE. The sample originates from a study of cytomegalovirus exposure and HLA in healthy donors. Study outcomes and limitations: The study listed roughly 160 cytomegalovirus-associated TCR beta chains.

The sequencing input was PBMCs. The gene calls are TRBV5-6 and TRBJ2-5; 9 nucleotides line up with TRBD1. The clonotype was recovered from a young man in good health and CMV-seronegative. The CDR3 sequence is CASRDRGLGQETQYF. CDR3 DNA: TGTGCCAGCAGGGACAGGGGATTGGGTCAAGAGACCCAGTACTTC.